Listed below are T cell receptor beta chains from one sample, sequenced in a study of cytomegalovirus exposure and HLA in healthy donors. Assay used: immunoSEQ multiplex PCR; TCRdb lists only in-frame clones, some missing. The sample records some 200,000 clones, about 80% being singletons. The sample comprised PBMCs. These receptors all come from a girl aged 10-17 years in good health and CMV-seronegative. Each CDR3 is given with its conserved first and last residue. Each record gives: V gene, D gene, clone size, J gene, CDR3 DNA, CDR3 protein. A D gene is named only where the DNA matches it firmly. A clone size is listed for some rows: how often the clone was seen (once, few, many), or a class if it is expanded.

>TRBV2|TRBD2|NA|TRBJ2-7
TGTGCCAGCAGAGGGGAGTTAGCGGGAGATCGAGCGAGAGGGTACGAGCAGTACTTC
CASRGELAGDRARGYEQYF
>TRBV7-2|NA|NA|TRBJ2-3
TGTGCCAGCAGCGCACTAGGGGGAGCAGATACGCAGTATTTT
CASSALGGADTQYF
>TRBV9|NA|NA|TRBJ1-6
TGTGCCAGCAGCCCCGCGCGAGGGAATTCACCCCTCCACTTT
CASSPARGNSPLHF
>TRBV28|TRBD1|NA|TRBJ1-2
TGTGCCAGCAGTTTGACAGGGTATGGCTACACCTTC
CASSLTGYGYTF
>TRBV30|TRBD1|NA|TRBJ1-5
TGTGCCTGGAGTGCGGACAGGGCTTCCAATCAGCCCCAGCATTTT
CAWSADRASNQPQHF
>TRBV27|NA|NA|TRBJ2-7
TGTGCCAGCAGTTTAGCGTACAGGGACGAGCAGTACTTC
CASSLAYRDEQYF
>TRBV5-5|NA|few|TRBJ1-1
TGTGCCAGCAGCTTATCTCCTACAGGGAACACTGAAGCTTTCTTT
CASSLSPTGNTEAFF
>TRBV6-1|NA|NA|TRBJ1-2
TGTGCCAGCAGTGAAGTATATGGGGGGAAAGGCTACACCTTC
CASSEVYGGKGYTF
>TRBV28|NA|NA|TRBJ1-2
TGTGCCAGCAGTTTACCTCAGGGAAACTATGGCTACACCTTC
CASSLPQGNYGYTF
>TRBV7-8|TRBD2|NA|TRBJ2-7
TGTGCCAGCAGCTTAGGGCTGCGGGGGACCTACGAGCAGTACTTC
CASSLGLRGTYEQYF
>TRBV4-2|NA|NA|TRBJ2-4
TGTGCCAGCAGCCAAGATCTGGGAACAGGAAAAAACATTCAGTACTTC
CASSQDLGTGKNIQYF
>TRBV30|NA|NA|TRBJ1-6
TGTGCCTGGAGTGGAGGTGGTTTGGTCAGTAGCTCCTATAATTCACCCCTCCACTTT
CAWSGGGLVSSSYNSPLHF
>TRBV7-9|TRBD1|NA|TRBJ1-4
TGTGCCAGCAGTCCGGGACAGGCGAATGAAAAACTGTTTTTT
CASSPGQANEKLFF
>TRBV27|TRBD2|NA|TRBJ2-1
TGTGCCACCCGAAACTCAACTAGCGGGGCCTACAATGAGCAGTTCTTC
CATRNSTSGAYNEQFF
>TRBV27|TRBD1|NA|TRBJ2-2
TGTGCCAGCAGTTTAGATATACAGGGGGCCACCGGGGAGCTGTTTTTT
CASSLDIQGATGELFF
>TRBV29-1|NA|NA|TRBJ2-5
TGCAGCGTTGGGACAAATCAAAAAGAGACCCAGTACTTC
CSVGTNQKETQYF
>TRBV5-6|NA|NA|TRBJ2-2
TGTGCCAGCAGCTTGTCCGGGACTGTTACCGGGGAGCTGTTTTTT
CASSLSGTVTGELFF
>TRBV6-1|TRBD1|NA|TRBJ1-1
TGTGCCAGCAGTGTTGGACAGGGGATGAACACTGAAGCTTTCTTT
CASSVGQGMNTEAFF
>TRBV7-3|TRBD2|NA|TRBJ2-1
TGTGCCAGCAGCCAAATTAGCGGGAGTGGGGGATACAATGAGCAGTTCTTC
CASSQISGSGGYNEQFF
>TRBV10-1|NA|NA|TRBJ2-6
TGCGCCAGCAGTGAGCCAGGACTGTCTGGGGCCAACGTCCTGACTTTC
CASSEPGLSGANVLTF
>TRBV5-6|TRBD2|few|TRBJ2-7
TGTGCCAGCAGCTTGGCCGGGAAGCGGGGGCCGTACGAGCAGTACTTC
CASSLAGKRGPYEQYF
>TRBV30|TRBD1|NA|TRBJ1-3
TGTGCCTGGAATCATCAGGGGGGTGCGTCTGGAAACACCATATATTTT
CAWNHQGGASGNTIYF
>TRBV2|NA|NA|TRBJ2-3
TGTGCCAGCGGCCCGGGAGCAGATACGCAGTATTTT
CASGPGADTQYF
>TRBV7-6|NA|once|TRBJ1-6
TGTGCCAGCAGCCCATTAGAGATTAATTCACCCCTCCACTTT
CASSPLEINSPLHF
>TRBV2|NA|NA|TRBJ2-6
TGTGCCAGCACCCCCGGCCCAGGTTTCGCTGGGGCCAACGTCCTGACTTTC
CASTPGPGFAGANVLTF
>TRBV28|TRBD1|few|TRBJ1-1
TGTGCCAGCAGTGATACGACAGGGTCAAACACTGAAGCTTTCTTT
CASSDTTGSNTEAFF
>TRBV5-1|TRBD2|NA|TRBJ2-6
TGCGCCAGCAGCCGAGCTGCGGGAGCTGGGGCCAACGTCCTGACTTTC
CASSRAAGAGANVLTF
>TRBV7-9|NA|NA|TRBJ1-2
TGTGCCAGCAGCTCCCCGGGATCCGGCTACACCTTC
CASSSPGSGYTF
>TRBV4-1|TRBD1|NA|TRBJ1-4
TGCGCCAGCAGTCTAACGGACAGGCAGAATGAAAAACTGTTTTTT
CASSLTDRQNEKLFF
>TRBV5-1|NA|few|TRBJ2-3
TGCGCCAGCAGCTTGTCGCTGGGAGCGCGAAATACGCAGTATTTT
CASSLSLGARNTQYF
>TRBV15|TRBD2|NA|TRBJ2-3
TGTGCCACCAGCGGGGCGGGAGGGTGGACAGATACGCAGTATTTT
CATSGAGGWTDTQYF
>TRBV5-1|NA|NA|TRBJ1-5
TGCGCCAGCAGCTTGGAAGGGGTTAGCGGGGAGCCTCAGCATTTT
CASSLEGVSGEPQHF
>TRBV27|NA|NA|TRBJ1-4
TGTGCCAGCAAACCGGGAAGAAGGTACGGAAAACTGTTTTTT
CASKPGRRYGKLFF
>TRBV28|NA|NA|TRBJ2-5
TGTGCCAGCAGTTTGGGGGGCCAAGAGACCCAGTACTTC
CASSLGGQETQYF
>TRBV2|NA|NA|TRBJ2-1
TGTGCCAGCAGTGTTTCAGGACTGACTAGGGAGTACAATGAGCAGTTCTTC
CASSVSGLTREYNEQFF
>TRBV4-2|TRBD2|NA|TRBJ2-1
TGTGCCAGCAGCCATGGCTCTAGCGGGAGTGGTGAGCAGTTCTTC
CASSHGSSGSGEQFF
>TRBV7-8|TRBD1|once|TRBJ1-1
TGTGCCAGCAGCTATCGCCAGGGGGTCGTGAACACTGAAGCTTTCTTT
CASSYRQGVVNTEAFF
>TRBV30|TRBD1|once|TRBJ2-3
TGTGCCTGGAGTAAGGGGACAGGGCTCACAGATACGCAGTATTTT
CAWSKGTGLTDTQYF
>TRBV19|NA|NA|TRBJ1-5
TGTGCCAGTAGTGTGGCCAAAAATCAGCCCCAGCATTTT
CASSVAKNQPQHF
>TRBV18|NA|NA|TRBJ2-1
TGTGCCAGCTCACTACCCGGGGGGCAGCAGTTCTTC
CASSLPGGQQFF
>TRBV7-9|NA|NA|TRBJ1-4
TGTGCCAGCAGCGGTAGAGGGTCAGCTAATGAAAAACTGTTTTTT
CASSGRGSANEKLFF
>TRBV7-9|NA|NA|TRBJ1-2
TGTGCCAGCAGCCCACAGGGTCCTCGGGGCTACACCTTC
CASSPQGPRGYTF
>TRBV5-4|NA|NA|TRBJ2-3
TGTGCCAGCAGCTTGCAGGGGCCGACAGATACGCAGTATTTT
CASSLQGPTDTQYF
>TRBV6-5|NA|few|TRBJ1-1
TGTGCCAGCAGTTACGGCAGGGGCAACACTGAAGCTTTCTTT
CASSYGRGNTEAFF
>TRBV7-2|TRBD2|NA|TRBJ2-3
TGTGCCAGCAGCTTAATGGGACTAGCAACAGATACGCAGTATTTT
CASSLMGLATDTQYF
>TRBV19|TRBD1|NA|TRBJ1-1
TGTGCCAGTAGTATAACATGGGACAGGGGGCAGTCCTTT
CASSITWDRGQSF
>TRBV2|TRBD2|once|TRBJ2-7
TGTGCCAGCAGTTTAGCGGGGGAGCAGTACTTC
CASSLAGEQYF
>TRBV19|TRBD2|once|TRBJ2-4
TGTGCCAGTAGTATAGCTCCTAGCGGGGGGCAAAACATTCAGTACTTC
CASSIAPSGGQNIQYF
>TRBV7-2|NA|NA|TRBJ1-1
TGTGCCAGCAGCTTAGGACAGATAGAAGCTTTCTTT
CASSLGQIEAFF
>TRBV6-5|NA|NA|TRBJ2-3
TGTGCCAGCAGTTACGGGCTGAGCACAGATACGCAGTATTTT
CASSYGLSTDTQYF
>TRBV5-1|TRBD2|NA|TRBJ2-3
TGCGCCAGCAGCTTAGTACGGGAGGCGGATACGCAGTATTTT
CASSLVREADTQYF
>TRBV29-1|NA|NA|TRBJ1-3
TGCAGCGCCATCAGGGGAACTGGAAACACCATATATTTT
CSAIRGTGNTIYF
>TRBV5-1|NA|NA|TRBJ1-5
TGCGCCAGCAGCTTGACGGATCGGGGAAATCAGCCCCAGCATTTT
CASSLTDRGNQPQHF
>TRBV19|TRBD1|NA|TRBJ1-1
TGTGCCAGTAGTATGACCCCCAGGGGGCGGAACACTGAAGCTTTCTTT
CASSMTPRGRNTEAFF
>TRBV6-5|NA|NA|TRBJ2-5
TGTGCCAGCAGTCGACAGATCCATCAAGAGACCCAGTACTTC
CASSRQIHQETQYF
>TRBV4-1|NA|NA|TRBJ1-2
TGCGCCAGCAGCCAAGAGGTCCTTCGGGGGGGAAATGGCTACACCTTC
CASSQEVLRGGNGYTF
>TRBV6-1|NA|few|TRBJ2-2
TGTGCCAGCAGGACAGGTGTGAACACCGGGGAGCTGTTTTTT
CASRTGVNTGELFF